This entry lists 9 T cell receptor beta chains sequenced from one sample in a study of blood T cell repertoires in COVID-19. The method was immunoSEQ multiplex PCR; TCRdb's version includes in-frame clones alone and lacks a portion of them. The data contain about 480,000 clones, roughly 90% of them singletons. Sample: PBMCs or T cells enriched from blood (not recorded which). The origin of the receptors is a woman between 35 and 50 years old who had recovered from COVID-19.

The DNA for the CDR3 is TGTGCCAGTAGTATGCGGGGGCGGTGGGGCTACACCTTC. Amino acid sequence: CASSMRGRWGYTF. The chain combines TRBV19 with TRBJ1-2; weak D call: TRBD1 (6 bases). Germline V lookup: CDR1 LNHDA, CDR2 SQIVND (reference sequence). This CDR3 comprises 13 residues. V was shortened by 3 bases and J by 8 bases, with 13 bases between the two germline ends.

The chain links TRBV5-5 to TRBJ2-1; tentative D call: TRBD2 (5 bases). V gave up 6 bases and J gave up 0 bases, with 13 bases separating them. In germline, CDR1 is SGHKS, CDR2 YYEKEE (reference sequence). The CDR3 spans 15 residues. CDR3 nucleotides: TGTGCCAGCATGAGGGAAGGAAGCTCCTACAATGAGCAGTTCTTC. It specifies CASMREGSSYNEQFF. Full variable domain (remainder filled in from reference TRBV5-5 and TRBJ2-1): DAGVTQSPTHLIKTRGQQVTLRCSPISGHKSVSWYQQVLGQGPQFIFQYYEKEERGRGNFPDRFSARQFPNYSSELNVNALLLGDSALYLCASMREGSSYNEQFFGPGTRLTVL.

This rearrangement joins TRBV4-2 to TRBJ1-5, with D unclear. V lost 0 bases, J lost 2 bases, and 8 bases lay in between. The CDR3 is 15 amino acids. Per germline, CDR1 LGHNA and CDR2 YNFKEQ. CDR3 DNA: TGTGCCAGCAGCCAAGATCCGGGTCGCAATCAGCCCCAGCATTTT. It encodes CASSQDPGRNQPQHF.

This chain links TRBV7-2 with TRBJ2-3; no definite D call. The CDR3 contains 13 residues. V was pared by 4 bases and J by 2 bases, with 7 bases between. From germline, CDR1 is SGHTA and CDR2 FQGNSA. The CDR3 DNA is TGTGCCAGCAGCTCACTGAACACAGATACGCAGTATTTT. Protein sequence: CASSSLNTDTQYF.

The V call is TRBV11-3, the J call TRBJ1-2; perhaps TRBD1 as D (5 bases). The CDR3 has 17 amino acids. Germline CDR1 and CDR2: SGHNT and YENEEA. Deletions cut 5 bases from V and 0 bases from J, with 19 bases between. The CDR3 protein is CASSPSLGQATNYGYTF. The DNA for the CDR3 is TGTGCCAGCAGCCCATCCTTGGGGCAGGCAACTAACTATGGCTACACCTTC.

The chain has TRBV5-1 and TRBJ2-7; 7 bases align to TRBD2. The CDR3 runs to 16 residues. The germline gives CDR1 SGHRS, CDR2 YFSETQ. The V and J ends lost 0 bases and 2 bases, in that order; junction bases with no gene match: 8. In DNA form, the CDR3 reads TGCGCCAGCAGCTTGGTACCGGGGGAGGGTCCCTACGAGCAGTACTTC. Amino acid sequence: CASSLVPGEGPYEQYF.

The CDR3 reads CASSYSLAGVYEQYF. The CDR3 nucleotides read TGTGCCAGCAGTTACTCCCTCGCGGGAGTCTACGAGCAGTACTTC. The genes are TRBV6-5 and TRBJ2-7, with TRBD2 identical over 7 bases. CDR1 and CDR2 (germline): MNHEY, SVGAGI. CDR3 length: 15 amino acids. J was trimmed by 3 bases and V by 0 bases; bases with no gene match: 5.

This chain links TRBV4-2 with TRBJ2-5; D might be TRBD2 (5 bases). CDR1 and CDR2 from the germline V gene are LGHNA and YNFKEQ. The length of the CDR3 is 13 residues. Trimming removed 1 base from V and 3 bases from J, with 6 bases in between. CDR3 DNA sequence: TGTGCCAGCAGCCAAGGGGGAGAAGAGACCCAGTACTTC. This codes for CASSQGGEETQYF.

The chain recombines TRBV7-9 with TRBJ2-3, with D possibly being TRBD1 (6 bases). The CDR3 consists of 15 residues. V was shortened by 1 base and J by 2 bases, with 10 bases between the two germline ends. Germline CDR1 is SEHNR and CDR2 is FQNEAQ (reference sequence). The CDR3 reads CASSLVQGYTDTQYF. CDR3 in DNA: TGTGCCAGCAGCTTAGTGCAGGGGTACACAGATACGCAGTATTTT.